The clone carrying this TCR beta chain appeared a few times. Its antigen remains unidentified. The sample belongs to a study of T cell repertoires in cytomegalovirus infection. Background on the study: Carrying CMV and the relevant HLA type showed in public TCR beta signatures.

V lost 9 bases to trimming and J lost 4 bases; unmatched junction nucleotides: 12. The germline CDR1 and CDR2 sequences are MGHRA and YSYEKL. CDR3 size: 15 residues. In TCRdb, the reads were re-called with MiXCR into one record per CDR3 protein. Counted here are roughly 350,000 distinct CDR3 sequences, about 32% occurring once; the ten biggest clones make up 13%. Findings of the study overall: There were carriers of CMV plus the relevant HLA, and cumulative public TCR beta family frequency identified them.

The sample here was cultured PBMCs, taken from culture after CMV antigen stimulation. The sequence came from a human donor in good health (CMV status not recorded). Some clones in this sample may be carry-over from other donors' samples. This chain links TRBV4-1 with TRBJ1-2; 9 bases match TRBD1. DNA of the CDR3: TGCGCCAGTTATGGGCCGGACAGGGGTGGCTATGGCTACACCTTC. Amino acids: CASYGPDRGGYGYTF.